The 2 T cell receptor beta chains below come from one sample, sequenced in a study of blood T cells in healthy people across ages. A J-beta primer mix and a sample-barcoded 5' primer were used in a second PCR of roughly 7 to 12 cycles. TCRdb recomputed calls from the 5' RACE reads with MiXCR, one row per CDR3 protein. The table has 750,000 or so distinct CDR3 sequences, just under 25% seen once. These sequences were also reported in another study, on T cells of mothers and their children.

The material sequenced was blood. The receptors originated from a boy aged 5-17 years in good health.

This clonotype has only a few counts. CDR3: CATSVGGKLAETQYF. The CDR3 DNA sequence: TGTGCCACCAGTGTAGGGGGGAAACTAGCGGAGACCCAGTACTTC. This chain joins TRBV24-1 and TRBJ2-5; weak D call: TRBD2 (7 bases). The CDR3 is 15 amino acids. Per germline, CDR1 KGHDR and CDR2 SFDVKD. V was clipped by 5 bases and J by 5 bases, with 17 bases between them.

The chain combines TRBV4-1 with TRBJ2-7, with a possible D match to TRBD2 (6 bases). The CDR3 has 16 residues. The ends were cut back, 1 base at V and 3 bases at J, with 16 bases in the middle. Germline-derived CDR1 and CDR2 are MGHRA and YSYEKL. CDR3 in amino acids: CASSQAMGLTYYEQYF. The CDR3 bases are TGCGCCAGCAGCCAAGCTATGGGACTGACCTACTACGAGCAGTACTTC.